The 25 T cell receptor beta chains below all came from one sample that was sequenced in a study of blood T cell repertoires in COVID-19. Libraries were prepared by immunoSEQ multiplex PCR; TCRdb keeps only in-frame clonotypes and omits some of them. The sample gives about 250,000 clones, 83% of which show up once; approximately 5.3% is in the top ten. The sequenced sample was peripheral blood. The receptors stem from an elderly man with acute or convalescent COVID-19.

This clone was picked up one time. The V and J genes are TRBV5-1 and TRBJ1-6, with D possibly being TRBD1 (6 bases). Trimming stripped 3 bases from V and 6 bases from J, with 10 bases between. Germline V gene sequence: CDR1 SGHRS, CDR2 YFSETQ. The CDR3 runs to 14 residues. The CDR3 loop is CASSSRGGNSPLHF. In DNA form, the CDR3 reads TGCGCCAGCAGCTCAAGGGGGGGTAATTCACCCCTCCACTTT.

This chain links TRBV6-5 with TRBJ1-2; 7 nucleotides align to TRBD1. Trimming at V came to 2 bases and at J to 7 bases, leaving 7 bases not matched to a gene. Per germline, CDR1 MNHEY and CDR2 SVGAGI. The CDR3 is made up of 14 amino acids. The CDR3 coding sequence is TGTGCCAGCAGTTACGCACAGGGGACTCGTGGCTACACCTTC. It encodes CASSYAQGTRGYTF.

The chain carries TRBV5-1 and TRBJ2-3; weak D call: TRBD2 (5 bases). The CDR3 runs to 16 residues. The V and J ends lost 0 bases and 2 bases respectively, with 13 bases between them. Germline loops: CDR1 SGHRS, CDR2 YFSETQ. The CDR3 loop is CASSLVRRKDTDTQYF. The CDR3 coding sequence is TGCGCCAGCAGCTTGGTTCGGAGGAAAGACACAGATACGCAGTATTTT.

This rearrangement joins TRBV19 to TRBJ2-3; D may be TRBD2 (5 bases). The V and J ends lost 2 bases and 0 bases respectively, with 18 bases between them. This CDR3 has 18 amino acids. CDR1 is LNHDA, CDR2 SQIVND, per germline (reference sequence). The CDR3 sequence: CASSIPTGFPSSTDTQYF. CDR3 bases: TGTGCCAGTAGTATACCCACGGGGTTTCCATCTAGCACAGATACGCAGTATTTT.

This chain uses TRBV6-5 with TRBJ1-4, with D hard to call. Germline CDR1 MNHEY, CDR2 SVGAGI. V was shortened by 6 bases and J by 8 bases, with 19 bases between the two germline ends. This CDR3 is 15 amino acids long. The CDR3 spells CASRDSGRAGEKLFF. The CDR3 DNA follows: TGTGCCAGCAGGGACTCGGGTAGGGCGGGGGAAAAACTGTTTTTT.

The chain combines TRBV7-2 with TRBJ2-3; D may match TRBD1 or TRBD2 (6 bases each). CDR3 length equals 13 residues. The germline V gene has CDR1 SGHTA and CDR2 FQGNSA. V lost 10 bases, J lost 2 bases, and 13 bases lay in between. CDR3 residues: CANRDSYTDTQYF. The CDR3 DNA follows: TGTGCCAACAGGGACTCGTACACAGATACGCAGTATTTT. The complete variable domain, with remaining parts taken from reference TRBV7-2 and TRBJ2-3, reads GAGVSQSPSNKVTEKGKDVELRCDPISGHTALYWYRQSLGQGLEFLIYFQGNSAPDKSGLPSDRFSAERTGGSVSTLTIQRTQQEDSAVYLCANRDSYTDTQYFGPGTRLTVL.

V usage is TRBV18 and J usage is TRBJ2-4; 7 nucleotides line up with TRBD2. The CDR3 contains 16 residues. Germline V gene lookup returns CDR1 KGHSH and CDR2 LQKENI. J lost 0 bases, V lost 3 bases, and 5 bases had no gene match. The chain's CDR3 is CASSPSREVAKNIQYF. The CDR3 DNA reads TGTGCCAGCTCACCGTCCCGGGAGGTAGCCAAAAACATTCAGTACTTC.

The chain couples TRBV5-1 to TRBJ2-2; 11 positions match TRBD1. The J segment lost 4 bases and the V segment lost 2 bases, leaving 10 bases of the junction unmatched. This CDR3 is 18 amino acids long. Germline lookup yields CDR1 SGHRS and CDR2 YFSETQ. Written as DNA, the CDR3 is TGCGCCAGCAGCTTTACTTCCGGGACAGGGGGTGGCACCGGGGAGCTGTTTTTT. Protein product: CASSFTSGTGGGTGELFF.

This clone has only one observation. This chain links TRBV9 with TRBJ2-1; no clear D gene. V lost 2 bases to trimming and J lost 0 bases, with 6 bases between them. The CDR3 totals 14 residues. Germline values: CDR1 SGDLS, CDR2 YYNGEE. CDR3 region: CASSVEYSYNEQFF. The CDR3 region has the DNA TGTGCCAGCAGCGTGGAGTACTCCTACAATGAGCAGTTCTTC.

The chain couples TRBV25-1 to TRBJ1-1, with D possibly TRBD1 on 5 matching bases. V was trimmed by 3 bases and J by 14 bases, leaving 13 bases between them. The V gene's germline CDR1 is MGHDK and CDR2 SYGVNS. The CDR3 is made up of 11 amino acids. Here the CDR3 DNA reads TGTGCCAGCAGTGAGGGATGGACAACGTTCTTT. This encodes CASSEGWTTFF.

This chain joins TRBV9 and TRBJ2-1; D uncertain. Between the trimmed V and J ends, which lost 3 bases and 6 bases, there was a span of 4 bases. The length of the CDR3 is 11 residues. CDR1 and CDR2 (germline): SGDLS, YYNGEE. The CDR3 loop reads CASSGLNEQFF. As DNA, the CDR3 is TGTGCCAGCAGCGGGCTCAATGAGCAGTTCTTC.

The J gene is TRBJ2-2, the V gene TRBV6-2 or TRBV6-3, with 7 bases fitting TRBD1. Per the germline V gene, CDR1 is MNHEY and CDR2 is SVGEGT. CDR3 size: 17 residues. V shed 0 bases and J 3 bases; nucleotides not matched to a gene: 7. DNA of the CDR3: TGTGCCAGCAGTTACTCGCCGACAGGGTTGTACACCGGGGAGCTGTTTTTT. Its protein is CASSYSPTGLYTGELFF.

The V gene is TRBV6-5, the J gene TRBJ2-1; 12 positions agree with TRBD2. The V segment lost 5 bases and the J segment 6 bases; nucleotides outside the gene matches: 2. The CDR3 runs 14 residues. From germline, CDR1 is MNHEY and CDR2 SVGAGI. The CDR3 loop is CASSPSGRGNEQFF. The CDR3 DNA reads as TGTGCCAGCAGTCCTAGCGGGAGGGGCAATGAGCAGTTCTTC.

A single count supports this clone. V usage is TRBV19 and J usage is TRBJ2-2; D is unclear. The CDR3 runs to 14 residues. The germline V gene has CDR1 LNHDA and CDR2 SQIVND (reference sequence). V lost 6 bases to trimming and J lost 9 bases, with 17 bases between them. The CDR3 here is CASRNQPLARELFF. The CDR3 nucleotides are TGTGCCAGTAGAAATCAGCCGTTAGCCCGGGAGCTGTTTTTT.

The chain couples TRBV9 to TRBJ2-3; 9 nucleotides align to TRBD1. Germline values: CDR1 SGDLS, CDR2 YYNGEE. There are 16 residues in the CDR3. Trimming cost V 3 bases and J 2 bases; bases outside gene matches: 7. CDR3 region: CASSAPQGATTDTQYF. In DNA form, the CDR3 reads TGTGCCAGCAGCGCCCCACAGGGGGCGACCACAGATACGCAGTATTTT.

The V call is TRBV19, the J call TRBJ1-4; no clear D. V was shortened by 7 bases and J by 0 bases, with 9 bases between the two germline ends. Germline values: CDR1 LNHDA, CDR2 SQIVND (reference sequence). The CDR3 has 14 residues. CDR3 in amino acids: CASTQTATNEKLFF. The CDR3 DNA reads TGTGCCAGTACCCAGACTGCAACTAATGAAAAACTGTTTTTT. Together with reference TRBV19 and TRBJ1-4, the CDR3 gives the full variable domain: DGGITQSPKYLFRKEGQNVTLSCEQNLNHDAMYWYRQDPGQGLRLIYYSQIVNDFQKGDIAEGYSVSREKKESFPLTVTSAQKNPTAFYLCASTQTATNEKLFFGSGTQLSVL.

The chain is built from TRBV7-2 and TRBJ1-2, with TRBD1 matching 8 bases. The CDR3 spans 14 residues. The germline V gene encodes CDR1 SGHTA and CDR2 FQGNSA. The V segment lost 5 bases and the J segment 8 bases; nucleotides outside the gene matches: 10. The CDR3 loop reads CASSQSRGRGGYTF. The CDR3 DNA follows: TGTGCCAGCAGCCAGTCCAGGGGGCGCGGAGGCTACACCTTC.

This clone turned up a few times. The rearrangement uses TRBV7-2 and TRBJ2-1; possibly TRBD1 for D (5 bases). The germline CDR1 and CDR2 sequences are SGHTA and FQGNSA. The V and J ends lost 0 bases and 4 bases respectively, with 10 bases between them. This CDR3 spans 15 amino acids. In DNA, the CDR3 is TGTGCCAGCAGCTTAGCTTGGGGCCGTTACAATGAGCAGTTCTTC. Its protein is CASSLAWGRYNEQFF.

The J gene is TRBJ1-2, the V gene TRBV5-6; no firm D call. The CDR3 has 14 amino acids. V lost 0 bases and J lost 2, with 8 bases in between. CDR1 SGHDT and CDR2 YYEEEE come from the germline V gene. CDR3 nucleotides: TGTGCCAGCAGCTTGGGCAGGATGAACTATGGCTACACCTTC. It encodes CASSLGRMNYGYTF.

The chain is built from TRBV7-6 and TRBJ1-2, with 7 bases identical to TRBD1. The V gene end was trimmed by 1 base and the J gene end by 5 bases; junction bases not matched to a gene: 16. The CDR3 contains 18 residues. CDR1 and CDR2 (germline): SGHVS, FNYEAQ. CDR3 region: CASSLGGGGSTGLYGYTF. In nucleotides, the CDR3 is TGTGCCAGCAGCTTAGGAGGGGGCGGCTCGACTGGCTTATATGGCTACACCTTC.

This chain connects TRBV12-3 or TRBV12-4 to TRBJ2-5; D possibly corresponds to TRBD2 (5 bases). The CDR3 has 13 residues. The V end lost 4 bases, the J end lost 5 bases, and 11 bases lay between the germline ends. CDR3 region: CASSSTSTETQYF. The CDR3 nucleotides read TGTGCCAGCAGTTCCACTAGTACGGAGACCCAGTACTTC.

The CDR3 DNA is TGTGCCAGCAGTTCCCCTATGCCAAGCTCCTACAATGAGCAGTTCTTC. Its protein is CASSSPMPSSYNEQFF. The V and J genes are TRBV28 and TRBJ2-1; D is ambiguous. There are 16 residues in the CDR3. V was cut by 4 bases and J by 0 bases, with 13 bases left in between. Germline CDR1 MDHEN, CDR2 SYDVKM. Together with reference TRBV28 and TRBJ2-1, the CDR3 gives the full variable domain: DVKVTQSSRYLVKRTGEKVFLECVQDMDHENMFWYRQDPGLGLRLIYFSYDVKMKEKGDIPEGYSVSREKKERFSLILESASTNQTSMYLCASSSPMPSSYNEQFFGPGTRLTVL.

The chain recombines TRBV7-2 with TRBJ2-5; 12 nucleotides align to TRBD2. Germline V gives CDR1 SGHTA, CDR2 FQGNSA. The V gene end was trimmed by 4 bases and the J gene end by 4 bases; junction bases not matched to a gene: 4. This CDR3 spans 15 amino acids. This CDR3 reads CASSWTSGVGETQYF. The CDR3 DNA reads as TGTGCCAGCAGCTGGACTAGCGGGGTGGGAGAGACCCAGTACTTC.

The chain is built from TRBV5-1 and TRBJ2-1, with TRBD2 matching over 12 bases. The CDR3 totals 18 residues. The J segment lost 2 bases and the V segment lost 3 bases, leaving 9 bases of the junction unmatched. Germline V gene sequence: CDR1 SGHRS, CDR2 YFSETQ. This CDR3 reads CASSSLAGGPKPYNEQFF. For the CDR3, the DNA is TGCGCCAGCAGCTCACTAGCGGGGGGTCCAAAACCCTACAATGAGCAGTTCTTC.

This chain uses TRBV24-1 with TRBJ2-5; a possible D gene is TRBD1 (6 bases). The CDR3 loop spans 14 amino acids. V lost 4 bases and J 5 bases, leaving 13 bases between the germline ends. Germline V CDR1 and CDR2: KGHDR, SFDVKD. The CDR3 loop is CATSETGSWETQYF. In nucleotides, the CDR3 is TGTGCCACCAGTGAAACAGGGTCGTGGGAGACCCAGTACTTC.